The 32 T cell receptor beta chains listed next were all sequenced from one sample in a study of post-analysis software for immune sequencing data. Whole-study results and caveats: Comparison of patients with controls showed 4 to 6 TRBV segments more frequent in patients, TRBV5-6, TRBV5-1 and TRBV20-1 among them.

Presence of unique molecular identifiers characterized the TCR beta cDNA libraries. TCRdb reanalysed the PCR reads using MiXCR and keeps one entry per CDR3 protein. The data contain approximately 150,000 distinct CDR3 sequences, approximately 28% of them seen just once; the ten biggest clones take up roughly 1.6%. No antigen is known for these receptors. Material: blood. The origin of the receptors is a girl aged 10-17 years with multiple sclerosis.

The table lists this clonotype with many counts. The chain recombines TRBV12-3 or TRBV12-4 with TRBJ2-1; 10 bases map to TRBD2. The CDR3 runs 14 residues. V was clipped by 2 bases and J by 6 bases; unmatched bases: 1. This CDR3 reads CASSLLAGVNEQFF. As DNA, the CDR3 is TGTGCCAGCAGTTTACTAGCGGGAGTCAATGAGCAGTTCTTC.

This clonotype was detected a few times. The genes are TRBV5-1 and TRBJ2-7; 7 bases agree with TRBD1. CDR1 SGHRS and CDR2 YFSETQ come from the germline V gene. This CDR3 has 15 residues. Trimming cost V 3 bases and J 1 base; bases outside gene matches: 7. The CDR3 nucleotides read TGCGCCAGCAGCTCTTGGAGACAGGGATCCTACGAGCAGTACTTC. Translation gives CASSSWRQGSYEQYF. Using reference TRBV5-1 and TRBJ2-7 for the parts outside the CDR3, the full variable domain is KAGVTQTPRYLIKTRGQQVTLSCSPISGHRSVSWYQQTPGQGLQFLFEYFSETQRNKGNFPGRFSGRQFSNSRSEMNVSTLELGDSALYLCASSSWRQGSYEQYFGPGTRLTVT.

The chain joins TRBV30 to TRBJ2-4; weak D call: TRBD1 (6 bases). The DNA end is more similar to TRBJ2-7, so the J call may be wrong. The germline V gene has CDR1 GTSNPN and CDR2 SVGIG (reference sequence). This CDR3 comprises 16 residues. The CDR3 reads CACSSPRLGARHEQYF. CDR3 DNA: TGTGCCTGTTCTAGCCCCAGGCTGGGGGCTCGTCACGAGCAGTACTTC.

A few counts support this clonotype. The chain employs TRBV7-2 and TRBJ1-6; D ambiguous. CDR1 and CDR2 (germline): SGHTA, FQGNSA. Trimming removed 5 bases at V and 4 bases at J, with 15 bases between. The CDR3 totals 16 residues. CDR3 sequence reads: CASSSPGSRYNSPLHF. CDR3 DNA sequence: TGTGCCAGCAGCAGCCCCGGGTCGCGATATAATTCACCCCTCCACTTT. Looking up the rest from reference TRBV7-2 and TRBJ1-6 gives the full variable domain: GAGVSQSPSNKVTEKGKDVELRCDPISGHTALYWYRQSLGQGLEFLIYFQGNSAPDKSGLPSDRFSAERTGGSVSTLTIQRTQQEDSAVYLCASSSPGSRYNSPLHFGNGTRLTVT.

This clonotype was seen ten or more times. This chain uses TRBV28 with TRBJ2-7, with a weak D call TRBD2 (6 bases). This CDR3 has 15 amino acids. Germline V gene data show CDR1 as MDHEN and CDR2 as SYDVKM. The V gene lost 3 bases and the J gene lost 5 bases, with 17 bases spanning the gap. CDR3 amino acids: CASSFQLGAGDEQYF. The CDR3 region has the DNA TGTGCCAGCAGTTTTCAGCTAGGAGCGGGCGACGAGCAGTACTTC.

The table lists this clonotype with a few counts. The chain joins TRBV24-1 to TRBJ1-1; TRBD1 aligns across 8 bases. The V segment lost 3 bases and the J segment 6 bases; nucleotides outside the gene matches: 5. The germline V gene has CDR1 KGHDR and CDR2 SFDVKD. The CDR3 totals 14 residues. The CDR3 region is CATSDRVDRAEAFF. CDR3 DNA sequence: TGTGCCACCAGTGATCGTGTGGACAGGGCTGAAGCTTTCTTT.

In the case of this clonotype: A read error may be the cause here, since a much bigger clone is one base away. The rearrangement joins TRBV7-9 to TRBJ2-7; D might be TRBD1 or TRBD2, each matching 6 bases. Germline assignment: CDR1 SEHNR and CDR2 FQNEAQ (reference sequence). The CDR3 runs 13 residues. The CDR3, as DNA: TGTGCCGGCAGCTATAGGGGGGATCCCGAGCAGTACTTC. It is translated as CAGSYRGDPEQYF.

This clonotype was counted once. A single base separates this from a much larger clone, so it may be a read error. The V call is TRBV7-9, the J call TRBJ1-2; TRBD1 matches at 9 bases. CDR3 length: 17 residues. The germline CDR1 and CDR2 sequences are SEHNR and FQNEAQ (reference sequence). Losses at the gene ends were 1 base for V and 3 bases for J; bases not matched to a gene: 9. The CDR3 protein is CASSLGGGDRVDYGYTF. In nucleotides, the CDR3 is TGTGCCAGCAGCTTAGGTGGCGGGGACAGGGTCGACTATGGCTACACCTTC.

Concerning this clonotype itself: A clone one base away is much larger, so this may be a read error. The gene calls are TRBV20-1 and TRBJ2-5; maybe TRBD2 (6 bases). The DNA end is more similar to TRBJ2-7, so the J call may be wrong. CDR3 length equals 13 residues. Germline CDR1 is DFQATT and CDR2 is SNEGSKA (reference sequence). The CDR3 region has the DNA TGCAGTGACACTTCCCCACTAGCACGCGAGCAGTACTTC. Residues: CSDTSPLAREQYF.

The genes are TRBV21-1 and TRBJ1-5. TRBV21-1 represents a pseudogene. The CDR3 sequence is 14 residues long. CDR3 region: CASSRGKSNQPQHF. CDR3 coding DNA: TGTGCCAGCAGCAGGGGAAAAAGCAATCAGCCCCAGCATTTT.

This clonotype was picked up a small number of times. The chain carries TRBV12-5 and TRBJ1-2; D not resolved. Germline-derived CDR1 and CDR2 are LGHNT and FRNRAP. The germline V and J ends were trimmed by 4 bases and 6 bases, with 15 bases remaining between them. The CDR3 consists of 14 residues. CDR3 nucleotides: TGTGCTAGTGGTTCTCCTCGACGGCTCCATGGCTACACCTTC. Its protein is CASGSPRRLHGYTF.

In this sample, this clonotype turned up a few times. V is TRBV20-1 and J is TRBJ1-5; D uncertain. Trimming stripped 3 bases from V and 7 bases from J, with 13 bases between. Germline assignment: CDR1 DFQATT and CDR2 SNEGSKA (reference sequence). The CDR3 spans 13 residues. CDR3 residues: CSARALTGQPQHF. The CDR3 DNA follows: TGCAGTGCTAGGGCTCTAACGGGCCAGCCCCAGCATTTT.

This clonotype was seen more than once but under ten times. With a much larger clone just one base away, this may be a read error. The CDR3: CSAAQGLATNEQYF. DNA for the CDR3: TGCAGTGCTGCCCAGGGACTAGCGACTAATGAGCAGTACTTC. This rearrangement joins TRBV20-1 to TRBJ2-5, with TRBD2 matching over 10 bases. The CDR3 loop spans 14 amino acids. Germline values: CDR1 DFQATT, CDR2 SNEGSKA (reference sequence). The ends lost 5 bases at V and 11 bases at J; junction bases unmatched: 14.

V and J are TRBV2 and TRBJ1-5; weak D call: TRBD1 (5 bases). The germline gives CDR1 SNHLY, CDR2 FYNNEI. Trimming removed 8 bases at V and 4 bases at J, with 12 bases between. This CDR3 region has 13 residues. Here the CDR3 reads CASGVDINQPQHF. CDR3 DNA sequence: TGTGCCAGCGGGGTGGACATTAATCAGCCCCAGCATTTT.

In this sample, this clonotype turned up a few times. The chain couples TRBV11-2 to TRBJ1-5, with D perhaps matching TRBD1 (6 bases). Germline values: CDR1 SGHAT, CDR2 FQNNGV. Trimming stripped 2 bases from V and 6 bases from J, with 17 bases between. The CDR3 has 16 amino acids. CDR3 region: CASSLIEGRGPQPQHF. The CDR3 DNA follows: TGTGCCAGCAGCTTAATTGAAGGCAGGGGCCCTCAGCCCCAGCATTTT.

This clonotype was observed a single time. This may arise from a read error, as a much more abundant clone is one base away. The rearrangement uses TRBV7-9 and TRBJ2-5; D remains ambiguous. The tail of the sequence fits TRBJ2-7 better, so the J call may be wrong. The CDR3 has 12 amino acids. Germline V lookup: CDR1 SEHNR, CDR2 FQNEAQ (reference sequence). CDR3 coding DNA: TGTGCCGGCAGCTTAGGATCGGACGAGCAGTACTTC. As protein: CAGSLGSDEQYF.

V gene TRBV29-1 combines with J gene TRBJ2-7; 11 nucleotides align to TRBD2. After removal of 6 bases from V and 6 bases from J, the junction contained 13 bases not matched to a gene. The CDR3 spans 15 residues. The germline V gene encodes CDR1 SQVTM and CDR2 ANQGSEA. In DNA, the CDR3 is TGCAGCGTCGCCGGGACTAGCGGCTTTTCGGGCGAGCAGTACTTC. It translates to CSVAGTSGFSGEQYF.

The chain links TRBV5-1 to TRBJ1-6, with D possibly matching TRBD1 (6 bases). Germline V lookup: CDR1 SGHRS, CDR2 YFSETQ. The CDR3 runs to 16 residues. V was clipped by 5 bases and J by 5 bases, with 17 bases between them. CDR3 sequence: CASRDYKTGDNSPLHF. CDR3 bases: TGCGCCAGCAGGGACTACAAGACAGGAGATAATTCACCCCTCCACTTT.

On this clonotype: With a much larger clone just one base away, this may be a read error. The chain couples TRBV5-4 to TRBJ2-7; 10 positions agree with TRBD2. Germline values: CDR1 SGHNT, CDR2 YYREEE (reference sequence). This CDR3 has 15 amino acids. Unmatched junction bases numbered 9, after V lost 0 bases and J lost 9 bases. CDR3 DNA: TGTGCCAGCAGCTTGGATCTAGCGGGAGATCCCGGGCAGTACTTC. Protein product: CASSLDLAGDPGQYF. Complete variable domain (other parts from reference TRBV5-4 and TRBJ2-7): ETGVTQSPTHLIKTRGQQVTLRCSSQSGHNTVSWYQQALGQGPQFIFQYYREEENGRGNFPPRFSGLQFPNYSSELNVNALELDDSALYLCASSLDLAGDPGQYFGPGTRLTVT.

Comment on this clonotype: This sequence may be a read error, since a much larger clone differs from it by one base. The chain is built from TRBV20-1 and TRBJ2-1; TRBD2 matches 10 bases. The tail of the sequence fits TRBJ2-7 better, so the J call may be wrong. The CDR3 length is 14 residues. CDR1 DFQATT and CDR2 SNEGSKA come from the germline V gene (reference sequence). CDR3: CSARASGGVDEQYF. DNA of the CDR3: TGCAGTGCTAGGGCTAGCGGGGGTGTGGATGAGCAGTACTTC.

The V gene is TRBV6-6, the J gene TRBJ1-2, with 7 bases matching TRBD1. Germline CDR1 reads MNHNY; CDR2 reads SVGAGI (reference sequence). The trim removed 2 bases at V and 8 bases at J, leaving 11 bases unmatched. CDR3 size: 15 residues. For the CDR3, the DNA is TGTGCCAGCAGTTACGTCGGACAGGATAGTGAGGGCTACACCTTC. Its translation is CASSYVGQDSEGYTF.

This clonotype appeared a single time. The chain uses TRBV5-1 and TRBJ2-5; D unresolved. The CDR3 totals 13 residues. The germline V and J ends were trimmed by 0 bases and 11 bases, with 14 bases remaining between them. Germline loops: CDR1 SGHRS, CDR2 YFSETQ. The CDR3 reads CASSLDRAREQYF. CDR3 DNA sequence: TGCGCCAGCAGCTTGGACAGAGCCCGTGAGCAGTACTTC.

The table lists this clonotype with many counts. This sequence joins TRBV15 and TRBJ2-3; D is undetermined. V was pared by 0 bases and J by 0 bases, with 10 bases between. The CDR3 length is 16 residues. The germline V gene has CDR1 LNHNV and CDR2 YYDKDF (reference sequence). The CDR3 sequence is CATSRDGGASTDTQYF. The CDR3 nucleotides are TGTGCCACCAGCAGAGATGGCGGTGCTAGCACAGATACGCAGTATTTT.

Concerning this clonotype: A much larger clonotype is one base distant, so this may be a read error. The chain recombines TRBV20-1 with TRBJ2-1; D remains unclear. Germline CDR1 and CDR2: DFQATT and SNEGSKA (reference sequence). The CDR3 runs 10 residues. CDR3 nucleotide sequence: TGCAGTGCTAGAGGTAATGAGCGGTTCTTC. Encoded protein: CSARGNERFF.

This clonotype was counted ten times or more. The rearrangement joins TRBV10-3 to TRBJ2-3, with D uncertain. Germline V lookup: CDR1 ENHRY, CDR2 SYGVKD. This CDR3 is 13 amino acids long. The V and J ends lost 4 bases and 4 bases respectively, with 9 bases between them. CDR3 nucleotides: TGTGCCATCAGTGTGGAAATGTCAGATACGCAGTATTTT. This sequence encodes CAISVEMSDTQYF.

This clonotype came up many times. The V and J genes are TRBV6-4 and TRBJ1-2, with D possibly matching TRBD1 (6 bases). This CDR3 comprises 13 residues. Germline loops: CDR1 MRHNA, CDR2 SNTAGT. Trimming removed 4 bases at V and 4 bases at J, with 10 bases between. The CDR3 loop is CASSAGATYGYTF. CDR3 nucleotide sequence: TGTGCCAGCAGTGCAGGGGCTACCTATGGCTACACCTTC.

The chain joins TRBV3-1 to TRBJ1-1; 7 bases are shared with TRBD1. CDR1 and CDR2 from the germline V gene are LGHDT and YNNKEL (reference sequence). V shed 3 bases and J 2 bases; nucleotides not matched to a gene: 6. The CDR3 loop spans 15 amino acids. The CDR3 here is CASSHGGGGNTEAFF. The CDR3 DNA reads TGTGCCAGCAGCCATGGAGGGGGCGGAAACACTGAAGCTTTCTTT.

This clonotype was seen only a few times. V gene TRBV6-5 combines with J gene TRBJ2-3, with TRBD1 matching 11 bases. V was clipped by 0 bases and J by 1 base; unmatched bases: 9. Germline CDR1 is MNHEY and CDR2 is SVGAGI. The CDR3 loop spans 19 amino acids. Here the CDR3 reads CASSYSRPGTGGGTDTQYF. The CDR3 DNA follows: TGTGCCAGCAGTTACTCACGTCCCGGGACAGGGGGTGGCACAGATACGCAGTATTTT.

The DNA for the CDR3 is TGTGCCAGCAGAAGCTCCTCCGGGTCCTTTCATGAGCAGTTCTTC. Translation gives CASRSSSGSFHEQFF. This chain connects TRBV12-3 or TRBV12-4 to TRBJ2-1; D gene uncertain. The CDR3 contains 15 residues. V shed 6 bases and J shed 8 bases, with 20 bases lying between them.

This clonotype was observed a handful of times. The V and J genes are TRBV10-3 and TRBJ1-1; tentatively, D is TRBD1 (5 bases). V was shortened by 9 bases and J by 8 bases, with 16 bases between the two germline ends. Germline lookup yields CDR1 ENHRY and CDR2 SYGVKD. The CDR3 covers 12 residues. The CDR3: CAIYVGTGEAFF. CDR3 nucleotide sequence: TGTGCCATATATGTTGGGACGGGAGAAGCTTTCTTT.

The rearrangement links TRBV10-2 to TRBJ1-5; D perhaps matches TRBD1 (6 bases). Trimming shortened V by 7 bases and J by 3 bases, and 16 bases separated the two germline ends. CDR1 is WSHSY, CDR2 SAAADI, per germline. The CDR3 totals 15 residues. The CDR3: CASNGGPMTNQPQHF. CDR3 sequence (DNA): TGCGCCAGCAACGGGGGGCCCATGACCAATCAGCCCCAGCATTTT.

This clonotype was detected ten times or more. This rearrangement joins TRBV20-1 to TRBJ1-1; 7 bases agree with TRBD1. Unmatched junction bases numbered 5, after V lost 2 bases and J lost 2 bases. The CDR3 consists of 14 residues. Germline CDR1 and CDR2: DFQATT and SNEGSKA (reference sequence). The CDR3 is CSARPTGINTEAFF. CDR3 nucleotides: TGCAGTGCTAGACCGACAGGGATAAACACTGAAGCTTTCTTT.